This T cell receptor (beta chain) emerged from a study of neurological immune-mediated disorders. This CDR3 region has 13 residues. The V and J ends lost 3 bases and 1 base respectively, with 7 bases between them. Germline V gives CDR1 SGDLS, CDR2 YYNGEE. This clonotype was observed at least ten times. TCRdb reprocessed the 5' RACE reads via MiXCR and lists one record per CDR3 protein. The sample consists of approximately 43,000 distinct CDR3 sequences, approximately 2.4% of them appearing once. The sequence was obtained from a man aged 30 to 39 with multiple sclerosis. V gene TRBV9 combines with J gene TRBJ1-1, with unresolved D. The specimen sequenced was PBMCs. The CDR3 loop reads CASSAFANTEAFF. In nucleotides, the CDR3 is TGTGCCAGCAGCGCCTTCGCGAACACTGAAGCTTTCTTT.